The 28 T cell receptor beta chains listed next were all sequenced from one sample in a study of HIV-infected patients and healthy controls. Roughly three months, about 14 weeks, into antiretroviral therapy, follow-up blood was collected. All unsorted peripheral T cells were captured because whole blood was used without fractionation. Alpha and beta constant-region primers primed reverse transcription of 400 to 650 ng RNA. Alpha and beta chain libraries were made separately by chain-specific third strand synthesis with multiplexing indices. TCRdb recomputed calls from the 5' RACE reads with MiXCR, one row per CDR3 protein. The sample shows approximately 9,000 distinct CDR3 sequences, about 8.4% of them seen only once. Sequenced here: blood, sampled during antiretroviral therapy. These receptor sequences come from an adult with HIV infection.

This clonotype was observed at least ten times. The chain has TRBV29-1 and TRBJ2-6; no clear D gene. The CDR3 covers 15 residues. The germline V gene has CDR1 SQVTM and CDR2 ANQGSEA. Deletions cut 5 bases from V and 0 bases from J, with 11 bases between. This chain's CDR3 is CSVRAPSSGANVLTF. Written as DNA, the CDR3 is TGCAGCGTTCGGGCCCCCTCCTCTGGGGCCAACGTCCTGACTTTC.

The chain recombines TRBV5-1 with TRBJ1-5; tentative D call: TRBD1 (6 bases). CDR1 SGHRS and CDR2 YFSETQ come from the germline V gene. Trimming left V 4 bases short and J 1 base short, with 12 bases between. There are 15 residues in the CDR3. CDR3 loop: CASSPGEGSNQPQHF. Here the CDR3 DNA reads TGCGCCAGCAGCCCAGGGGAGGGAAGCAATCAGCCCCAGCATTTT.

The chain is built from TRBV7-2 and TRBJ1-2; a possible D gene is TRBD1 (6 bases). The germline V gene has CDR1 SGHTA and CDR2 FQGNSA. Trimming took 1 base from V and 4 from J, leaving 16 bases between them. The CDR3 contains 16 residues. CDR3 DNA: TGTGCCAGCAGCTTAGTCGGCGGGGGCGCGGGCTATGGCTACACCTTC. Translating it yields CASSLVGGGAGYGYTF.

This clonotype is categorized as medium-sized. The rearrangement links TRBV19 to TRBJ2-7, with no clear D. The germline V gene has CDR1 LNHDA and CDR2 SQIVND (reference sequence). V lost 10 bases and J 4 bases, leaving 17 bases between the germline ends. The CDR3 is 13 amino acids. The CDR3 coding sequence is TGTGCCACCGCTCCTGGGTATACATACGAGCAGTACTTC. Translated, it gives CATAPGYTYEQYF.

V usage is TRBV10-3 and J usage is TRBJ2-3, with D perhaps matching TRBD1 or TRBD2 (5 bases each). Trimming removed 0 bases at V and 5 bases at J, with 18 bases between. Germline V gives CDR1 ENHRY, CDR2 SYGVKD. CDR3 length equals 17 residues. CDR3 DNA sequence: TGTGCCATCAGTGAGTCACTAGGGACCTCCCAGCGAGATACGCAGTATTTT. It encodes CAISESLGTSQRDTQYF.

This chain links TRBV11-2 with TRBJ2-1; either TRBD1 or TRBD2 may fit D (5 bases each). Germline CDR1 and CDR2: SGHAT and FQNNGV. V was cut by 5 bases and J by 5 bases, with 16 bases left in between. This CDR3 has 15 residues. The CDR3 bases are TGTGCCAGCAGCCCGAAGGCATGGGGGAACAATGAGCAGTTCTTC. Its translation is CASSPKAWGNNEQFF.

The chain combines TRBV27 with TRBJ1-1; maybe TRBD1 (5 bases). The CDR3 sequence is 18 residues long. From germline, CDR1 is MNHEY and CDR2 SMNVEV (reference sequence). V lost 2 bases and J lost 2, with 21 bases in between. CDR3 loop: CASSLVALKSGINTEAFF. The CDR3, as DNA: TGTGCCAGCAGTTTAGTTGCTCTAAAATCAGGGATCAACACTGAAGCTTTCTTT.

The chain uses TRBV7-9 and TRBJ2-5, with 9 bases lining up with TRBD1. V shed 0 bases and J 2 bases; nucleotides not matched to a gene: 4. In germline, CDR1 is SEHNR, CDR2 FQNEAQ (reference sequence). The CDR3 runs 16 residues. CDR3 DNA: TGTGCCAGCAGCTTAGCGGAAGGACAGGGGCAAGAGACCCAGTACTTC. Its protein product is CASSLAEGQGQETQYF. Complete variable domain (other parts from reference TRBV7-9 and TRBJ2-5): DTGVSQNPRHKITKRGQNVTFRCDPISEHNRLYWYRQTLGQGPEFLTYFQNEAQLEKSRLLSDRFSAERPKGSFSTLEIQRTEQGDSAMYLCASSLAEGQGQETQYFGPGTRLLVL.

Within the sample, this clonotype is medium-sized. The chain employs TRBV29-1 and TRBJ2-5; D is uncertain. From germline, CDR1 is SQVTM and CDR2 ANQGSEA. Deletions cut 8 bases from V and 5 bases from J, with 12 bases between. This CDR3 has 11 amino acids. CDR3 nucleotide sequence: TGCAGCAAGACCACTGCTGAGACCCAGTACTTC. The encoded protein is CSKTTAETQYF.

In its sample, this clonotype was seen many times. This chain links TRBV6-5 with TRBJ2-2; TRBD1 agrees at 7 bases. This CDR3 comprises 16 residues. CDR1 MNHEY and CDR2 SVGAGI come from the germline V gene. Unmatched junction bases numbered 12, after V lost 10 bases and J lost 1 base. In DNA form, the CDR3 reads TGTGCCACCAAGATGACAGGGAACCTGAACACCGGGGAGCTGTTTTTT. It is translated as CATKMTGNLNTGELFF.

Concerning this clonotype itself: This may be a read error, as it is one base from a much larger clone. The conserved phenylalanine or tryptophan is not found at the CDR3 terminus, so this likely reflects a read error. This chain connects TRBV29-1 to TRBJ2-3, with TRBD1 identical over 10 bases. The CDR3 contains 14 residues. Germline CDR1 SQVTM, CDR2 ANQGSEA. After removal of 4 bases from V and 2 bases from J, the junction contained 3 bases not matched to a gene. CDR3 DNA sequence: TGCAGCGTTGCCGGGACAGGGGTCACAGATACGCAGTATATT. Amino acid sequence: CSVAGTGVTDTQYI.

This rearrangement joins TRBV7-7 to TRBJ2-5, with 9 positions matching TRBD1. Germline values: CDR1 SSHAT, CDR2 FNYEAQ (reference sequence). With 5 bases clipped from V and 3 bases from J, the junction kept 7 bases outside the gene matches. This CDR3 has 15 amino acids. The CDR3 DNA follows: TGTGCCAGCAGCCCAGACAGGGGGAGGGAAGAGACCCAGTACTTC. Translated, it gives CASSPDRGREETQYF.

This clonotype was observed many times. The chain has TRBV5-4 and TRBJ1-4; TRBD1 agrees at 11 bases. CDR1 and CDR2 from the germline V gene are SGHNT and YYREEE (reference sequence). This CDR3 is 15 amino acids long. The ends lost 3 bases at V and 7 bases at J; junction bases unmatched: 5. CDR3 nucleotide sequence: TGTGCCAGCAGCTCGGAAGGGACAGGGGGTGAAAAACTGTTTTTT. It codes for CASSSEGTGGEKLFF.

This clonotype has ten or more counts. The chain carries TRBV6-7 and TRBJ2-1, with 13 nucleotides matching TRBD2. TRBV6-7 is an ORF, and what it does is uncertain. This CDR3 has 19 amino acids. The V segment lost 0 bases and the J segment 0 bases; nucleotides outside the gene matches: 5. For the CDR3, the DNA is TGTGCCAGCAGTTACTCGTATACTAGCGGGGGGGTCTCCTACAATGAGCAGTTCTTC. Its translation is CASSYSYTSGGVSYNEQFF.

This rearrangement joins TRBV29-1 to TRBJ1-3; D possibly corresponds to TRBD1 (6 bases). Looked up from germline, CDR1 is SQVTM and CDR2 is ANQGSEA. The CDR3 runs to 13 residues. V was pared by 4 bases and J by 5 bases, with 12 bases between. This CDR3 is CSVGLTGRNTIYF. DNA of the CDR3: TGCAGCGTTGGTCTTACAGGGAGAAACACCATATATTTT.

By share, this clonotype ranks as medium-sized. CDR3 sequence reads: CATSDSGGNGYTF. The CDR3 coding sequence is TGTGCCACCAGTGATTCAGGGGGCAACGGCTACACCTTC. This chain connects TRBV24-1 to TRBJ1-2, with 8 bases fitting TRBD1. This CDR3 region has 13 residues. Germline CDR1 is KGHDR and CDR2 is SFDVKD. After removal of 2 bases from V and 8 bases from J, the junction contained 3 bases not matched to a gene.

This clonotype was picked up many times. V is TRBV6-2 or TRBV6-3 and J is TRBJ2-5, with D unclear. The CDR3 contains 13 residues. V lost 6 bases and J lost 0, with 8 bases in between. Germline loops: CDR1 MNHEY, CDR2 SVGEGT. The chain's CDR3 is CASSGRYQETQYF. The DNA of the CDR3 is TGTGCCAGCAGCGGACGGTACCAAGAGACCCAGTACTTC.

This clonotype was counted ten times or more. The chain joins TRBV20-1 to TRBJ2-1, with 10 bases identical to TRBD2. Germline CDR1 reads DFQATT; CDR2 reads SNEGSKA (reference sequence). Germline trimming cut 3 bases from V and 0 bases from J; bases unmatched to any gene: 11. The CDR3 length is 18 residues. CDR3 bases: TGCAGTGCTAGTGACGAGGAAGCGGGGGGGAGCTCCTACAATGAGCAGTTCTTC. This sequence encodes CSASDEEAGGSSYNEQFF.

V and J are TRBV6-6 and TRBJ2-5; unclear D gene. Germline assignment: CDR1 MNHNY and CDR2 SVGAGI (reference sequence). The CDR3 covers 11 residues. V was trimmed by 6 bases and J by 5 bases, leaving 7 bases between them. The CDR3 DNA sequence: TGTGCCAGCAGCCATAGTGAGACCCAGTACTTC. It specifies CASSHSETQYF.

This clonotype ranks as medium-sized (0.01 to 0.1%). The chain couples TRBV10-3 to TRBJ2-3; D may be TRBD2 (6 bases). Trimming cost V 0 bases and J 0 bases, with 10 bases left between them. Germline V CDR1 and CDR2: ENHRY, SYGVKD. The CDR3 totals 16 residues. The CDR3, as DNA: TGTGCCATCAGTGAGTCGACTGGGACTAGCACAGATACGCAGTATTTT. Protein sequence: CAISESTGTSTDTQYF.

This clonotype is categorized as medium-sized. The genes are TRBV20-1 and TRBJ1-2; D is ambiguous. V was pared by 3 bases and J by 0 bases, with 11 bases between. The CDR3 runs 14 residues. Germline CDR1 is DFQATT and CDR2 is SNEGSKA (reference sequence). Here the CDR3 reads CSASPDGTNYGYTF. CDR3 bases: TGCAGTGCTAGTCCGGACGGCACTAACTATGGCTACACCTTC.

This clonotype was picked up many times. Germline is not matched at one junction end, which may reflect a read error. The chain couples TRBV7-7 to TRBJ2-1; D perhaps matches TRBD2 (6 bases). CDR3 length equals 14 residues. CDR1 is SSHAT and CDR2 is FNYEAQ in the germline V gene (reference sequence). CDR3 sequence reads: CASSLGLEYNEQFF. The CDR3 nucleotides are TGTGCTAGCAGCCTGGGACTGGAATACAATGAGCAGTTCTTC.

This clonotype was counted many times. The CDR3 protein is CSVGGSATNEKLFF. CDR3 sequence (DNA): TGCAGCGTCGGCGGGAGTGCAACTAATGAAAAACTGTTTTTT. The chain recombines TRBV29-1 with TRBJ1-4; no clear D. With 6 bases removed from V and 0 bases from J, the gap between germline ends came to 11 bases. This CDR3 is built from 14 residues. Per the germline V gene, CDR1 is SQVTM and CDR2 is ANQGSEA. The whole variable domain, filled in from reference TRBV29-1 and TRBJ1-4, reads SAVISQKPSRDICQRGTSLTIQCQVDSQVTMMFWYRQQPGQSLTLIATANQGSEATYESGFVIDKFPISRPNLTFSTLTVSNMSPEDSSIYLCSVGGSATNEKLFFGSGTQLSVL.

Within the sample, this clonotype is medium-sized. The chain carries TRBV5-1 and TRBJ1-3; D not certain. This CDR3 contains 13 residues. Germline V gives CDR1 SGHRS, CDR2 YFSETQ. V shed 2 bases and J shed 2 bases, with 5 bases lying between them. This chain's CDR3 is CASSFDTGNTIYF. As DNA, the CDR3 is TGCGCCAGCAGCTTCGACACTGGAAACACCATATATTTT.

By its share, this clonotype is medium-sized. The chain employs TRBV6-2 or TRBV6-3 and TRBJ2-1, with D possibly matching TRBD1 (5 bases). Germline loops: CDR1 MNHEY, CDR2 SVGEGT. V lost 9 bases, J lost 4 bases, and 19 bases lay in between. The length of the CDR3 is 15 residues. CDR3 in DNA: TGTGCCAGTAGAGACGGGCAGGGAATATACAATGAGCAGTTCTTC. Translated, it gives CASRDGQGIYNEQFF.

This clonotype is labeled medium-sized. This chain links TRBV7-9 with TRBJ2-7, with TRBD1 as a possible D gene (6 bases). The germline CDR1 and CDR2 sequences are SEHNR and FQNEAQ (reference sequence). V was clipped by 4 bases and J by 2 bases, with 9 bases between them. There are 13 residues in the CDR3. CDR3 coding DNA: TGTGCCAGCAGCTACAGGGCCCCCTACGAGCAGTACTTC. Amino acids: CASSYRAPYEQYF.

This clonotype counts as medium-sized. As DNA, the CDR3 is TGCAGCGTTGAAGATTCCAAACAGGGAAACACCGGGGAGCTGTTTTTT. Translating gives CSVEDSKQGNTGELFF. The chain joins TRBV29-1 to TRBJ2-2; tentatively, D is TRBD1 (6 bases). The CDR3 covers 16 residues. V was shortened by 0 bases and J by 2 bases, with 13 bases between the two germline ends. Germline CDR1 is SQVTM and CDR2 is ANQGSEA.

V is TRBV28 and J is TRBJ2-7; D is unresolved. The CDR3 has 11 residues. Trimming removed 2 bases at V and 5 bases at J, with 4 bases between. Germline CDR1 is MDHEN and CDR2 is SYDVKM. The CDR3 nucleotides are TGTGCCAGCAGTTTACGGGACGAGCAGTACTTC. This encodes CASSLRDEQYF.